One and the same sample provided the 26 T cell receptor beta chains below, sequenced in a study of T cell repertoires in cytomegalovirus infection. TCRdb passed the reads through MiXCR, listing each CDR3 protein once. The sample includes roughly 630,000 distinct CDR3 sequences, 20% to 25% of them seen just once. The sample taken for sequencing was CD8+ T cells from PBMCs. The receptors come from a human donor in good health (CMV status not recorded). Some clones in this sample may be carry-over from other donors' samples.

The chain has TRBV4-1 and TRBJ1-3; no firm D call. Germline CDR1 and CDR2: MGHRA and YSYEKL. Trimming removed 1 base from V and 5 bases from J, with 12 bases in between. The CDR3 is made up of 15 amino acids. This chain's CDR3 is CASSQGVLPRNTIYF. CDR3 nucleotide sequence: TGCGCCAGCAGCCAAGGAGTCCTGCCGAGAAACACCATATATTTT.

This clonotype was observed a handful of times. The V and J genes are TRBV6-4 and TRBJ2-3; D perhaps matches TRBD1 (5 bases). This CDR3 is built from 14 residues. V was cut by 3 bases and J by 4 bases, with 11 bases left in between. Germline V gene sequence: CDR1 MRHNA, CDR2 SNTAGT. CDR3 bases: TGTGCCAGCAGTGAAGAGGACAACTCAGATACGCAGTATTTT. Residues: CASSEEDNSDTQYF.

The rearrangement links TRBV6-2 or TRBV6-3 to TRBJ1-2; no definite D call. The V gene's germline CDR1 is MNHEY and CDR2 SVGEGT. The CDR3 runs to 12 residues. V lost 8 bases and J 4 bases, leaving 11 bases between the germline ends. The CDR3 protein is CASAELGYGYTF. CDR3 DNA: TGTGCCAGCGCGGAGCTAGGCTATGGCTACACCTTC.

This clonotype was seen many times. The CDR3 here is CASSPAGVLREQFF. In DNA form, the CDR3 reads TGTGCCAGCAGCCCCGCAGGAGTGCTACGGGAGCAGTTCTTC. The chain recombines TRBV12-3 or TRBV12-4 with TRBJ2-1; D not certain. This CDR3 contains 14 residues. The V and J ends lost 6 bases and 10 bases respectively, with 19 bases between them.

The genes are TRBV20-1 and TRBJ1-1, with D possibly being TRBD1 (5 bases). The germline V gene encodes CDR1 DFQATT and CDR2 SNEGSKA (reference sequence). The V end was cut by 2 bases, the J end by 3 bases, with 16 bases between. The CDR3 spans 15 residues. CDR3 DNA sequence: TGCAGTGCTAGAACTACTTATGGGGGGGACACTGAAGCTTTCTTT. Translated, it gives CSARTTYGGDTEAFF.

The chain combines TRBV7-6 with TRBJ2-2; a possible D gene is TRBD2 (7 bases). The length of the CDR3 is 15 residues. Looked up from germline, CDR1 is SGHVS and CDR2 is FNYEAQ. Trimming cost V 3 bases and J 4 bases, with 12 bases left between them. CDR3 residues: CASSFRGGSTGELFF. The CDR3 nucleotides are TGTGCCAGCAGCTTCAGGGGAGGGAGCACCGGGGAGCTGTTTTTT.

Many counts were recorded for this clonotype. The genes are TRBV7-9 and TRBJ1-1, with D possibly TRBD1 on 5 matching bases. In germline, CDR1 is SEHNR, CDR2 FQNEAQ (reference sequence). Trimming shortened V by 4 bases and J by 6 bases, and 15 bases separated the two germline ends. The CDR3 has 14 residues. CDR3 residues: CASSYGGLGAEAFF. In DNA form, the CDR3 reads TGTGCCAGCAGCTACGGGGGATTAGGGGCTGAAGCTTTCTTT.

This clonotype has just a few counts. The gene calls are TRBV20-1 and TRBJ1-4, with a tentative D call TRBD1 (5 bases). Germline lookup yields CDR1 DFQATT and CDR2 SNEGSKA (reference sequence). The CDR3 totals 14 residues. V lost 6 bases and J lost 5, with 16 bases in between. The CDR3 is CSAQDTVPNEKLFF. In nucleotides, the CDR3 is TGCAGTGCCCAGGACACTGTCCCAAATGAAAAACTGTTTTTT.

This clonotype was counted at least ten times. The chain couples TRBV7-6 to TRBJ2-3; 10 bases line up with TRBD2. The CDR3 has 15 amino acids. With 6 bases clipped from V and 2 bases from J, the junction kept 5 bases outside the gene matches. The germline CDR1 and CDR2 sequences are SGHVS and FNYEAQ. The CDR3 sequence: CASSRLAGVTDTQYF. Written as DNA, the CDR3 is TGTGCCAGCAGTCGCCTAGCGGGGGTCACAGATACGCAGTATTTT.

DNA for the CDR3: TGTGCCAGCAGTTACCGGCCACAGGGGACTGATGGCTACACCTTC. Its translation: CASSYRPQGTDGYTF. The chain joins TRBV6-5 to TRBJ1-2, with TRBD1 matching 7 bases. Germline CDR1 and CDR2: MNHEY and SVGAGI. The CDR3 runs to 15 residues. The V gene end was trimmed by 2 bases and the J gene end by 6 bases; junction bases not matched to a gene: 9.

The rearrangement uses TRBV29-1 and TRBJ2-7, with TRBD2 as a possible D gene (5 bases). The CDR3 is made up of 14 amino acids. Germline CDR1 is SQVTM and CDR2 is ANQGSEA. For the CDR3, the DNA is TGCAGAAATTTGGACTTCCGAAATTCCTACGAGCAGTACGTC. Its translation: CRNLDFRNSYEQYV.

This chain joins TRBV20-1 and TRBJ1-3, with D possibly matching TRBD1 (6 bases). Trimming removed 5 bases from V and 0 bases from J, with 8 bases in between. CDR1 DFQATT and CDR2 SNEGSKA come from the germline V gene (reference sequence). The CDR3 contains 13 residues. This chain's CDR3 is CSASTGSGNTIYF. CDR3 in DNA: TGCAGTGCTTCGACAGGCTCTGGAAACACCATATATTTT.

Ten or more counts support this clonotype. The CDR3 coding sequence is TGTGCCAGCTACAGGGGAAACAATGAGCAGTTCTTC. Encoded protein: CASYRGNNEQFF. J is TRBJ2-1 and V is TRBV5-4, with TRBD1 matching 7 bases. CDR3 length: 12 residues. The J segment lost 5 bases and the V segment lost 7 bases, leaving 3 bases of the junction unmatched. The germline gives CDR1 SGHNT, CDR2 YYREEE (reference sequence). Filled out from reference TRBV5-4 and TRBJ2-1, the complete variable domain reads ETGVTQSPTHLIKTRGQQVTLRCSSQSGHNTVSWYQQALGQGPQFIFQYYREEENGRGNFPPRFSGLQFPNYSSELNVNALELDDSALYLCASYRGNNEQFFGPGTRLTVL.

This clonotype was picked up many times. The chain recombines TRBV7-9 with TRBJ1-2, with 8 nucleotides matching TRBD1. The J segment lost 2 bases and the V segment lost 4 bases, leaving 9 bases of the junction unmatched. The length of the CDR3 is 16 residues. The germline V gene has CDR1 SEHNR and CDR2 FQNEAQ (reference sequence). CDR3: CASSSTDRGANYGYTF. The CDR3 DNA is TGTGCCAGCAGCTCCACCGACAGGGGCGCCAACTATGGCTACACCTTC.

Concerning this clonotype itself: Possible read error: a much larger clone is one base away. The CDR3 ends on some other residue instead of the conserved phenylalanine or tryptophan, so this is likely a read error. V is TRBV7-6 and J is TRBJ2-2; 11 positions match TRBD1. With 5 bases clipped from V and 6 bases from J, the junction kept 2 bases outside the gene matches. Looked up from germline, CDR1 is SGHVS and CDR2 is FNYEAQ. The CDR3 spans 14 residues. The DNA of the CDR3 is TGTGCCAGCAGCCCGGGACAGGGGGCCGGGGAGCTGTTTTCT. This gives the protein CASSPGQGAGELFS.

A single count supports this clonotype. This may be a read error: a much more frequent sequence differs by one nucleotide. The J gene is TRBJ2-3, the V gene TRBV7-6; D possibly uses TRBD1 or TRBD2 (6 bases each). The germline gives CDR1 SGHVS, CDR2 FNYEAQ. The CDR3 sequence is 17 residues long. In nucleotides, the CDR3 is TGTGCCAACAGCCTCGGGGGCAGTTTGGCCGCCACATATACGCAGTATTTT. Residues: CANSLGGSLAATYTQYF. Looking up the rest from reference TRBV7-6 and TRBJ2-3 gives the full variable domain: GAGVSQSPRYKVTKRGQDVALRCDPISGHVSLYWYRQALGQGPEFLTYFNYEAQQDKSGLPNDRFSAERPEGSISTLTIQRTEQRDSAMYRCANSLGGSLAATYTQYFGPGTRLTVL.

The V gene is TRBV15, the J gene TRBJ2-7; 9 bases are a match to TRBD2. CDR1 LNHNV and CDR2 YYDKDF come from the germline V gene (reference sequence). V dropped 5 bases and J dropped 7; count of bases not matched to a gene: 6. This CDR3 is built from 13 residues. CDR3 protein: CATSLAGRGEQYF. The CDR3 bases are TGTGCCACCAGCCTAGCGGGGAGGGGGGAGCAGTACTTC.

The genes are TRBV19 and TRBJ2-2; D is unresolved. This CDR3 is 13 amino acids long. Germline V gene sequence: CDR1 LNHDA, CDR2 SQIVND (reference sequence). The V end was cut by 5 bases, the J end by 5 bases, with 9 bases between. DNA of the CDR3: TGTGCCAGTAGTCCCTCGACTACCGGGGAGCTGTTTTTT. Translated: CASSPSTTGELFF. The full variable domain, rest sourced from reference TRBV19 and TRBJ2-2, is DGGITQSPKYLFRKEGQNVTLSCEQNLNHDAMYWYRQDPGQGLRLIYYSQIVNDFQKGDIAEGYSVSREKKESFPLTVTSAQKNPTAFYLCASSPSTTGELFFGEGSRLTVL.

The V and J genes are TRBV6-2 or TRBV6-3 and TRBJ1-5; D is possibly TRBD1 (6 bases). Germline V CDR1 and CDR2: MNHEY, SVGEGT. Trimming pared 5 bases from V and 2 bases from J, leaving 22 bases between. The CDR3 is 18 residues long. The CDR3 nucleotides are TGTGCCAGCAGTCTTCGACAGGCCCTAAATATACGCAATCAGCCCCAGCATTTT. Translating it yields CASSLRQALNIRNQPQHF.

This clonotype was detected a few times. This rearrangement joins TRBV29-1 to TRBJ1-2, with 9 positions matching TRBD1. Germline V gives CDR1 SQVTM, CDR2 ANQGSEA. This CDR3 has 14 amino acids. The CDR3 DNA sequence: TGCAGTCCCCCCAAACAGGGGGCCAACTATGGCTACACCTTC. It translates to CSPPKQGANYGYTF.

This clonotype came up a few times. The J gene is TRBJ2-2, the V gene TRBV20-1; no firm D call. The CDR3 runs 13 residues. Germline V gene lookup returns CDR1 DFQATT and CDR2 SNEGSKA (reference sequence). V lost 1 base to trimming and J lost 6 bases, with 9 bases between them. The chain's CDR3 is CSARANEPGELFF. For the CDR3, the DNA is TGCAGTGCTAGAGCAAACGAGCCCGGGGAGCTGTTTTTT.

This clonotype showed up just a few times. CDR3 in DNA: TGTGCCAGCAGCTTACATGGGACCTCTGGGGCCAACGTCCTGACTTTC. This codes for CASSLHGTSGANVLTF. V usage is TRBV7-2 and J usage is TRBJ2-6; D may match TRBD1 or TRBD2 (5 bases each). Trimming left V 2 bases short and J 0 bases short, with 8 bases between. This CDR3 region has 16 residues. Germline CDR1 is SGHTA and CDR2 is FQGNSA.

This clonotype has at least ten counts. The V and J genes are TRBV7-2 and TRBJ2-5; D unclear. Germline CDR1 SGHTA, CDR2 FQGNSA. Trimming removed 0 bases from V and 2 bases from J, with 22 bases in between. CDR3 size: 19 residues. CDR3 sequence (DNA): TGTGCCAGCAGCTTAGCTTGGTTAATGAACTCCCCGCCTCAAGAGACCCAGTACTTC. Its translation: CASSLAWLMNSPPQETQYF. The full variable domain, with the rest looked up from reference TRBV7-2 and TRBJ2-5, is GAGVSQSPSNKVTEKGKDVELRCDPISGHTALYWYRQSLGQGLEFLIYFQGNSAPDKSGLPSDRFSAERTGGSVSTLTIQRTQQEDSAVYLCASSLAWLMNSPPQETQYFGPGTRLLVL.

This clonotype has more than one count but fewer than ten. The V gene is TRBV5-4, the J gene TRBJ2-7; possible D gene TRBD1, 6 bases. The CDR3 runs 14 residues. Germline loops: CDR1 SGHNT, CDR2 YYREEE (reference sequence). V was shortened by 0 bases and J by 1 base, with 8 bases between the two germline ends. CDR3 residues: CASSLGTASYEQYV. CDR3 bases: TGTGCCAGCAGCTTGGGGACAGCATCCTACGAGCAGTACGTC.

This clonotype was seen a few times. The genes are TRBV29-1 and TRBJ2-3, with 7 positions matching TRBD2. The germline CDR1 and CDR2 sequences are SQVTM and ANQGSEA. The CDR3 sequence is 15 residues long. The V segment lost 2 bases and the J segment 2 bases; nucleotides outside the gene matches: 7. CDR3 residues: CSVEMGGGITDTQYF. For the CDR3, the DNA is TGCAGCGTTGAAATGGGCGGGGGAATCACAGATACGCAGTATTTT.

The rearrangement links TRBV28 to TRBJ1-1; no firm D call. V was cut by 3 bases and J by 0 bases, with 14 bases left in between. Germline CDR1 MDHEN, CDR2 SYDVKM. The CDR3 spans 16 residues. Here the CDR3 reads CASSFLAGALNTEAFF. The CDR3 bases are TGTGCCAGCAGTTTCCTGGCAGGCGCCCTGAACACTGAAGCTTTCTTT.